This T cell receptor (beta chain) stems from a study of T cell responses to AZD1222 COVID-19 vaccine (dated by TCRdb to the early 2020s). About the investigation overall: AZD1222 recipients with second doses at about 4 weeks or about 12 weeks were pooled, because spike-specific TCR depth and breadth did not differ between schedules. TCR sequencing was performed for roughly 250 trial participants, of whom roughly 200 were given two doses of AZD1222 and some 26 were given two doses of MenACWY control vaccine. Trial participants were enrolled by age into 18-55, 56-69 and 70-plus year subgroups, with approximately 150, 28 and 58 TCR-sequenced participants respectively.

The CDR3 regions of human TCRbeta chains were analyzed by immunosequencing. As for how the authors treated the data: TCRs in the repertoires were compared against a reference library of SARS-CoV-2-specific TCRs that had been generated with the MIRA antigen-specificity platform. Breadth meant the fraction of unique TCRs that were SARS-CoV-2-associated, whereas depth meant the fraction of total T cells that were SARS-CoV-2-associated. Using the MIRA data, each spike-specific TCR was assigned both to the spike region to which the TCR was reactive and to a CD4 or CD8 class. Log10-transformed breadth and depth values were compared by one-way ANOVA with Sidak's multiple comparisons tests. Held by TCRdb, this immuneACCESS table contains in-frame sequences only and omits some clones. Under half of the omission traces to an unresolved V gene where checked; the cause of the rest is unknown. That table supplies the V and J calls and clone size; D and trimming were determined from the DNA. This sample is represented by under 130,000 clones; 88% of them were singletons. The ten largest account for approximately 10% of the sample.

Reading from cysteine to phenylalanine, the CDR3 counts 16 amino acids. CDR3 DNA only is kept here, 48 bases in frame from base 1. In the germline V gene (reference sequence), CDR1 corresponds to LGHDT and CDR2 to YNNKEL. Trimming takes 0 bases from V and 2 bases from J, and the germline ends sit 14 bases apart. Turning to this clone: What this receptor recognizes is not known. Base-call qualities are not available, and no considerably larger clone is one nucleotide away.

According to the study, the label for this sample's time point signals: baseline before first vaccination. Samples from vaccinated people were obtained from the UK trials COV001 and COV002, which included a single-blind randomized controlled phase 2/3 trial of AZD1222 (ChAdOx1 nCoV-19) in healthy adults. For TCRbeta chain sequencing, PBMC samples were collected from trial participants at day 0 and at day 28 after the second dose. What the research found in general, with its limitations: Epitopes outside the regions mutated in the B.1.351 and B.1.1.7 variants were reportedly recognized by nearly half of the unique spike-specific TCRs. Participants were mostly white British, with more females than males. The authors suggested clonal diversity may have been underestimated. CD4 TCRs associated with the vaccine covered the entire spike protein, and the dominant responses were in regions 160-218 and 743-854. Conclusions about previously exposed vaccinees are limited, since just five or six AZD1222 recipients were seropositive for SARS-CoV-2 at baseline. Because no samples from the day 14 peak response were available, repertoires could be characterized only after the peak T cell response. The 56-69-year group was small, and its depth increase did not reach significance, likely because of low power. Spike-specific TCR breadth and depth rose significantly after two AZD1222 doses compared with day 0 and with MenACWY recipients.

The clonotype originates from an adult in good health. Sequencing used peripheral blood, obtained on day 0 of AZD1222 vaccination. The rearranged segments are TRBV3-1 (or the pseudogene TRBV3-2) and TRBJ2-7, with a weak D call of TRBD1 (5 bases match). This receptor has the CDR3 CASSQDVGAVAYEQYF. Here is the DNA: TGTGCCAGCAGCCAAGATGTAGGGGCCGTAGCCTACGAGCAGTACTTC.